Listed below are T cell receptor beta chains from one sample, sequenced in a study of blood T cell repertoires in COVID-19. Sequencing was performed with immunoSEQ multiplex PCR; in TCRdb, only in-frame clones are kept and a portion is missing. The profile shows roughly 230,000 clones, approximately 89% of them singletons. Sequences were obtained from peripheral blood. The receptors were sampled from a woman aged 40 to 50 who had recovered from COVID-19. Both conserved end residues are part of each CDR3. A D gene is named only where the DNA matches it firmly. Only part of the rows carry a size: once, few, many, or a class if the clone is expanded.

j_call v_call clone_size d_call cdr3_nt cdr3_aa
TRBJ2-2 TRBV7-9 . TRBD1 TGTGCCAGCAGCCAGGGGGTAGTTGGCTTCGGGGAGCTGTTTTTT CASSQGVVGFGELFF
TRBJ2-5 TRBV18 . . TGTGCCAGCTCACCACCCTCTAACAGCGGTCGGACCCAGTACTTC CASSPPSNSGRTQYF
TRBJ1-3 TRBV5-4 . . TGTGCCAGCAGCTTCAGAAACACCATATATTTT CASSFRNTIYF
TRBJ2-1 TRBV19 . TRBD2 TGTGCCAGTAGTATCGGGACTAGCGGGAGTCGCAATGAGCAGTTCTTC CASSIGTSGSRNEQFF
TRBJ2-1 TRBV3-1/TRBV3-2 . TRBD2 TGTGCCAGCAGCCAACTGGCGGGGGGAAGCTCCTACAATGAGCAGTTCTTC CASSQLAGGSSYNEQFF
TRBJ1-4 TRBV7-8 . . TGTGCCAGCAGCTCCTTGAGAGAAAAACTGTTTTTT CASSSLREKLFF
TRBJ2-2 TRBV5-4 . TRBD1 TGTGCCAGCAGCGATATGTCGAGACAGGGGTACACCGGGGAGCTGTTTTTT CASSDMSRQGYTGELFF
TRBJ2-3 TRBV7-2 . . TGTGCCAGCAGCCCCCAGGGGCGGGGGAACACAGATACGCAGTATTTT CASSPQGRGNTDTQYF
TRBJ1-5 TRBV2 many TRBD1 TGTGCCAGCAGCGACAGGGGGATTAGCAATCAGCCCCAGCATTTT CASSDRGISNQPQHF
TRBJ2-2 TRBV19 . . TGTGCCAGTACCCGACTAGTAGTAGACACCGGGGAGCTGTTTTTT CASTRLVVDTGELFF
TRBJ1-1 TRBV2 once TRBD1 TGTGCCAGCAGTGAAGGGGACAGTTTGGAGTCGAACACTGAAGCTTTCTTT CASSEGDSLESNTEAFF
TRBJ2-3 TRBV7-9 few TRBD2 TGTGCCAGCAGCCTCTCCCTAGCGGGAGGGGGGGGACCAGATACGCAGTATTTT CASSLSLAGGGGPDTQYF
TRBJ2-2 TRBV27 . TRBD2 TGTGCCAGCAGTCCCGAACTAGCGGGGAGCCCGAACACCGGGGAGCTGTTTTTT CASSPELAGSPNTGELFF
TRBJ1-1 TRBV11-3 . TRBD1 TGTGCCAGCACAAACAGGGGGCTGTATACTGAAGCTTTCTTT CASTNRGLYTEAFF
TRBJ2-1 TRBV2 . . TGTGCCAGCAGTGGCTGGGGCCCTGACTACAATGAGCAGTTCTTC CASSGWGPDYNEQFF
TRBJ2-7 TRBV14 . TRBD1 TGTGCCAGCAGCCAAGGAGGGGGCAGGCCCTACGAGCAGTACTTC CASSQGGGRPYEQYF
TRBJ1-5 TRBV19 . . TGTGCCAGTAGTATCAATCAGGGGTCACGTAACCATCAGCCCCAGCATTTT CASSINQGSRNHQPQHF
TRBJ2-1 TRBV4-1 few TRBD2 TGCGCCAGCAGCCAAGGTATACTAGCGGGAGAGTACAATGAGCAGTTCTTC CASSQGILAGEYNEQFF
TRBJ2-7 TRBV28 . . TGTGCCAGCAGGGGAACAGGGAAATCCTACGAGCAGTACTTC CASRGTGKSYEQYF
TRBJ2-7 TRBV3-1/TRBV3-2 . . TGTGCCAGCAGCCAAGTCCCCAGGAACGAGCAGTACTTC CASSQVPRNEQYF
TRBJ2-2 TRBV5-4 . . TGTGCCAGCAGCTTCCAGGGATACACCGGGGAGCTGTTTTTT CASSFQGYTGELFF
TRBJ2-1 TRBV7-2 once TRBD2 TGTGCCAGCAGCTTAGCGCTCGAACTAGCGGGAGCCTACAATGAGCAGTTCTTC CASSLALELAGAYNEQFF
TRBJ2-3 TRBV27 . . TGTGCCAGCCATGATGGTCTAGCAATTTCCACAGATACGCAGTATTTT CASHDGLAISTDTQYF
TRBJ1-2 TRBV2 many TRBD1 TGTGCCAGCAGGAGGGACAGGGACTATGGCTACACCTTC CASRRDRDYGYTF
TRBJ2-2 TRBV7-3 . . TGTGCCAGCAGGGCGGGACCCAGGAACACCGGGGAGCTGTTTTTT CASRAGPRNTGELFF
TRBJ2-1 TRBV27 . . TGTGCCAGCAGTTTCTTAAGCGGGCCCTCCTACAATGAGCAGTTCTTC CASSFLSGPSYNEQFF
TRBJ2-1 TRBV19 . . TGTGCCAGTACCACCGGGCAGGGCTCCTACAATGAGCAGTTCTTC CASTTGQGSYNEQFF
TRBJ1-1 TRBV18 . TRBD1 TGTGCCAGCTCACCCCGGACAGGGGGCGAAACTGAAGCTTTCTTT CASSPRTGGETEAFF
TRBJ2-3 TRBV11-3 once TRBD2 TGTGCCAGCAGCTTAGGGGTAGCGGGCGCCTTGGATACGCAGTATTTT CASSLGVAGALDTQYF
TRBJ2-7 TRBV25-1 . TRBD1 TGTGCCAGCAGTGATTTTACAGGGGGCGAGCAGTACTTC CASSDFTGGEQYF
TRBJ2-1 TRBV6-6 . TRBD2 TGTGCCAGCAGTAGGACTAGCGGGAGGACCTACAATGAGCAGTTCTTC CASSRTSGRTYNEQFF
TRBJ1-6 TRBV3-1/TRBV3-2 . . TGTGCCAGCAGCGACAGCTATAATTCACCCCTCCACTTT CASSDSYNSPLHF
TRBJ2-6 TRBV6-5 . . TGTGCCAGCAGTTACGTGTTGGCCCCTGGGGCCAACGTCCTGACTTTC CASSYVLAPGANVLTF
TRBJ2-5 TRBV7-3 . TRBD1 TGTGCCAGCCACCGGGACAGGGTGAAGACCCAGTACTTC CASHRDRVKTQYF
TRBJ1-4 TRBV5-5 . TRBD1 TGTGCCAGCAGCTCGGGAGGACAGGGGTGGAGTGAAAAACTGTTTTTT CASSSGGQGWSEKLFF
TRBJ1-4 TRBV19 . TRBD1 TGTGCCAGTACTACAGGGGAAGGAGTAACTAATGAAAAACTGTTTTTT CASTTGEGVTNEKLFF
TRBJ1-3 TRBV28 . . TGTGCCAGCAGTTTAACAGGGAAAAACACCATATATTTT CASSLTGKNTIYF
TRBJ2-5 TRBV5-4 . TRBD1 TGTGCCAGCAGCTCGAACCCCTACAGGGGTCAAGAGACCCAGTACTTC CASSSNPYRGQETQYF
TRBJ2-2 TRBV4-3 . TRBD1 TGCGCCAGCAGCCACAGGACAGGAGTTATTACCGGGGAGCTGTTTTTT CASSHRTGVITGELFF
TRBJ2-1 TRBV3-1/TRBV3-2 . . TGTGCCAGCAGCCTAGACTTGATGGGCCACAATGAGCAGTTCTTC CASSLDLMGHNEQFF